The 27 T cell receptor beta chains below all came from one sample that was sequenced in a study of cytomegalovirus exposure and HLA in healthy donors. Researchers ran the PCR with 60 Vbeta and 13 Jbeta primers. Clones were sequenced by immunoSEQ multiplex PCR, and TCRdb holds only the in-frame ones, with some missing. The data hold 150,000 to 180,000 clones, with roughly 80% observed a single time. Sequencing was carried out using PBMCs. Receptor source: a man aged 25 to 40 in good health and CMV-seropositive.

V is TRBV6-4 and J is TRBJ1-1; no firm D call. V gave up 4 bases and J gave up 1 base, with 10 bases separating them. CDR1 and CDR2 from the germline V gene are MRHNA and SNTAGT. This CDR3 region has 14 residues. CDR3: CASSASPTNTEAFF. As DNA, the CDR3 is TGTGCCAGCAGTGCCTCACCTACGAACACTGAAGCTTTCTTT.

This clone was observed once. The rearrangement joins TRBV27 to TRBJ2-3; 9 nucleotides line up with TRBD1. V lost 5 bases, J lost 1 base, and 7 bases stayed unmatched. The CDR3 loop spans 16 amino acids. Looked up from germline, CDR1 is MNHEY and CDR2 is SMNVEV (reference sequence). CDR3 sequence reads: CASSPYWTGGTDTQYF. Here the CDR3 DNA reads TGTGCCAGCAGTCCTTACTGGACAGGGGGCACAGATACGCAGTATTTT.

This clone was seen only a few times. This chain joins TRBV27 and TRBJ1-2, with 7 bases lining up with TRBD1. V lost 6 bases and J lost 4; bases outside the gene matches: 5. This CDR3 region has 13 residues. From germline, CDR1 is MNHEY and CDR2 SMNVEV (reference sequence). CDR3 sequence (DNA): TGTGCCAGCAGCCTAGGGACAGCCTATGGCTACACCTTC. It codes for CASSLGTAYGYTF.

CDR3 in DNA: TGTGCCAGCAGTGCCCGACAGGGGATCATATATTTT. It translates to CASSARQGIIYF. The chain has TRBV6-5 and TRBJ1-3; 8 positions match TRBD1. Germline-derived CDR1 and CDR2 are MNHEY and SVGAGI. The CDR3 is 12 amino acids. V was pared by 5 bases and J by 12 bases, with 6 bases of the junction left unmatched.

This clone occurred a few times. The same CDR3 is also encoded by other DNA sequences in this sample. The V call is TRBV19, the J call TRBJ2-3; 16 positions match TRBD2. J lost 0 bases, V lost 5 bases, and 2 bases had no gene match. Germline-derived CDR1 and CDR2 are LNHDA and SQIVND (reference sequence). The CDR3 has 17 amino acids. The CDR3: CASSGTSGGASTDTQYF. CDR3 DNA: TGTGCCAGTAGTGGGACTAGCGGGGGGGCCAGCACAGATACGCAGTATTTT. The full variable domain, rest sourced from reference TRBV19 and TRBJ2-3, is DGGITQSPKYLFRKEGQNVTLSCEQNLNHDAMYWYRQDPGQGLRLIYYSQIVNDFQKGDIAEGYSVSREKKESFPLTVTSAQKNPTAFYLCASSGTSGGASTDTQYFGPGTRLTVL.

The DNA for the CDR3 is TGTGCCAGCAGCTTAGGGACTAGCCGCGGCAAAGAGACCCAGTACTTC. Translation: CASSLGTSRGKETQYF. The chain employs TRBV7-8 and TRBJ2-5; 8 bases are shared with TRBD2. The J segment lost 3 bases and the V segment lost 1 base, leaving 7 bases of the junction unmatched. CDR3 length: 16 residues. Germline loops: CDR1 SGHVS, CDR2 FQNEAQ.

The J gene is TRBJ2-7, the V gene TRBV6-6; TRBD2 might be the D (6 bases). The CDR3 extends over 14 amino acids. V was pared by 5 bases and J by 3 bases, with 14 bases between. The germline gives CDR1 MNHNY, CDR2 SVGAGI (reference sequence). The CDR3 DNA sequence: TGTGCCAGCAGTCAGGGCCCCGGGGGCTACGAGCAGTACTTC. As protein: CASSQGPGGYEQYF.

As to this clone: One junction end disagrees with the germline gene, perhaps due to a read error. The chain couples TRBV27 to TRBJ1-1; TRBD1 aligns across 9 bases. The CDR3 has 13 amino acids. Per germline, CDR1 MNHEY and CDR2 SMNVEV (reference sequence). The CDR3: CAGSADRGEGAFF. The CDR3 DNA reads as TGTGCCGGCAGTGCAGACAGGGGGGAAGGGGCTTTCTTT.

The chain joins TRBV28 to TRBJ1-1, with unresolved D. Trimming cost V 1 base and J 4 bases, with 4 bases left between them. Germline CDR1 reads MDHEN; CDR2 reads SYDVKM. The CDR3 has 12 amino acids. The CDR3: CASSLYSTEAFF. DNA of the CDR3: TGTGCCAGCAGTTTATATAGCACTGAAGCTTTCTTT.

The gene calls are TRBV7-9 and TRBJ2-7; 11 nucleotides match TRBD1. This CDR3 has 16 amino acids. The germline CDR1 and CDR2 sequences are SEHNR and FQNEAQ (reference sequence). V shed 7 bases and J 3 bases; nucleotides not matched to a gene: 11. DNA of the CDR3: TGTGCCAGCACGGATGGACAGGGGGCCATTTACTACGAGCAGTACTTC. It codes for CASTDGQGAIYYEQYF.

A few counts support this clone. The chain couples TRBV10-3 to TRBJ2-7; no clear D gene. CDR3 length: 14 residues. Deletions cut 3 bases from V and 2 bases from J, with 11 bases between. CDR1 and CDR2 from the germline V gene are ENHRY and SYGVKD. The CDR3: CAISDSGSTYEQYF. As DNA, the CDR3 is TGTGCCATCAGTGATTCTGGCAGTACCTACGAGCAGTACTTC.

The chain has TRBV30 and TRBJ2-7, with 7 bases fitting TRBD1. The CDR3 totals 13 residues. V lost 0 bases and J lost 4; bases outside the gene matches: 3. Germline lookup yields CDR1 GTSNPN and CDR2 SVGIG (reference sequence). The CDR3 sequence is CAWSVGQAYEQYF. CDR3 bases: TGTGCCTGGAGTGTAGGACAGGCGTACGAGCAGTACTTC.

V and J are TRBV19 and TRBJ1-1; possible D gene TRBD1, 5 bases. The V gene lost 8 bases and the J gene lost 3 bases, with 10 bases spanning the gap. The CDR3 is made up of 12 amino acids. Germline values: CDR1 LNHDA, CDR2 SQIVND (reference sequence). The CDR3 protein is CASRRGDTEAFF. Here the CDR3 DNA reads TGTGCCAGTCGACGGGGGGACACTGAAGCTTTCTTT.

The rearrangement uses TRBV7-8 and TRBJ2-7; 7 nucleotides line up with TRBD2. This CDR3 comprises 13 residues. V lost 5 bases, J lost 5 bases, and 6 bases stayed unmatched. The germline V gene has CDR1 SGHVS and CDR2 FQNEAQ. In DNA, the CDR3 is TGTGCCAGCAGCCCCGGGACTATCCACGAGCAGTACTTC. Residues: CASSPGTIHEQYF.

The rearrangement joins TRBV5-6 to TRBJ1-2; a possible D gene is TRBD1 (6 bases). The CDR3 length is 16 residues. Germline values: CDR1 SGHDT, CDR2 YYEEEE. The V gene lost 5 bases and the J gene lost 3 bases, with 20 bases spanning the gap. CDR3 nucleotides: TGTGCCAGCAGAACCTCCACCGGGGGGCTCCACTATGGCTACACCTTC. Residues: CASRTSTGGLHYGYTF.

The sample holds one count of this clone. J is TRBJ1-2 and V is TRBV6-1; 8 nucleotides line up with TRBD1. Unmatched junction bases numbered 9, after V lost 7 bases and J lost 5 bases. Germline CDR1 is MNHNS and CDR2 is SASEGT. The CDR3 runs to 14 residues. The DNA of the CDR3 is TGTGCCAGCAATTCCGGACAGGGTTTATATGGCTACACCTTC. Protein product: CASNSGQGLYGYTF.

The CDR3 sequence is CASSPGIARGEQYF. The CDR3 nucleotides are TGTGCCAGCAGCCCGGGGATAGCCCGAGGGGAGCAGTACTTC. The rearrangement uses TRBV5-6 and TRBJ2-7; maybe TRBD2 (5 bases). Trimming removed 4 bases at V and 7 bases at J, with 18 bases between. The length of the CDR3 is 14 residues. The germline CDR1 and CDR2 sequences are SGHDT and YYEEEE.

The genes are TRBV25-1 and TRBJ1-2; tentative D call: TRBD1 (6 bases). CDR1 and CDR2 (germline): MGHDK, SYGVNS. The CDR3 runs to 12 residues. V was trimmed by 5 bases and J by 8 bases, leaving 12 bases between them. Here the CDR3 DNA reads TGTGCCAGCAGTCGGGGGGCAGGGGGCTACACCTTC. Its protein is CASSRGAGGYTF.

The CDR3 DNA follows: TGTGCCTGGATCGGTCACCGGGACCCCGGGACTAGCGGGAGGCACGAGCAGTACTTC. It encodes CAWIGHRDPGTSGRHEQYF. J is TRBJ2-7 and V is TRBV30; 15 bases fit TRBD2. Germline CDR1 and CDR2: GTSNPN and SVGIG (reference sequence). The CDR3 loop spans 19 amino acids. V lost 4 bases and J lost 5; bases outside the gene matches: 18.

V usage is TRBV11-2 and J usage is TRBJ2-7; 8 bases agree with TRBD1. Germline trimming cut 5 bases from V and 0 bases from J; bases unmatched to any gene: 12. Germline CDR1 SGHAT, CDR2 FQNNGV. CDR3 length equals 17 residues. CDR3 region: CASSGPTGQAYSYEQYF. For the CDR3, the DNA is TGTGCCAGCAGCGGCCCTACGGGACAGGCTTACTCCTACGAGCAGTACTTC.

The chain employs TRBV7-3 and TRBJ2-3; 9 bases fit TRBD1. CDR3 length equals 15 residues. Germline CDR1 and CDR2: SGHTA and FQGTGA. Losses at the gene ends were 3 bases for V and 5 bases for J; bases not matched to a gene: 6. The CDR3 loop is CASSFTGGEEDTQYF. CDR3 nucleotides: TGTGCCAGCAGCTTTACAGGGGGCGAGGAAGATACGCAGTATTTT.

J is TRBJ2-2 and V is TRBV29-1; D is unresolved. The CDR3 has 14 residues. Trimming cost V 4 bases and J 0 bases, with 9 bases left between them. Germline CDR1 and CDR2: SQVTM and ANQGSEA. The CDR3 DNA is TGCAGCGTTGCTCAACCGGCGAACACCGGGGAGCTGTTTTTT. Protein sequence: CSVAQPANTGELFF.

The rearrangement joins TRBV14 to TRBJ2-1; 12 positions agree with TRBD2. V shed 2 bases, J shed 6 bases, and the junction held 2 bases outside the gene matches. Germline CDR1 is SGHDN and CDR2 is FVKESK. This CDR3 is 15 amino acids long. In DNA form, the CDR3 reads TGTGCCAGCAGCCAACTAGCGGGGGGGCTCAATGAGCAGTTCTTC. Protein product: CASSQLAGGLNEQFF.

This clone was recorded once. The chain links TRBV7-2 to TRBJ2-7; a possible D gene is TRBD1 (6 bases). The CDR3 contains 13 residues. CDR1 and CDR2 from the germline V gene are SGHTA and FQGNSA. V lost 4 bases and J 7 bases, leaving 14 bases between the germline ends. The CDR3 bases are TGTGCCAGCAGCTCAACCAGGGGTCTGGAGCAGTACTTC. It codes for CASSSTRGLEQYF.

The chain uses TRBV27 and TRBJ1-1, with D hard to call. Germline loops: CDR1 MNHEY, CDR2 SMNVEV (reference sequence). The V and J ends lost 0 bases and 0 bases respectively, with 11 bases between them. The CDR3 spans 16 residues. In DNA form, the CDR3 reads TGTGCCAGCAGTTTATCAGGAGGGCACCTGAACACTGAAGCTTTCTTT. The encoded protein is CASSLSGGHLNTEAFF.

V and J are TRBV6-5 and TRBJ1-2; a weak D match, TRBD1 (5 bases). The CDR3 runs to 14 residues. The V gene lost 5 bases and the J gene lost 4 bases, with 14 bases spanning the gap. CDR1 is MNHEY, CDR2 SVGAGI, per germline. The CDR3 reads CASSPTGDFYGYTF. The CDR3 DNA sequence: TGTGCCAGCAGTCCGACGGGGGACTTCTATGGCTACACCTTC.

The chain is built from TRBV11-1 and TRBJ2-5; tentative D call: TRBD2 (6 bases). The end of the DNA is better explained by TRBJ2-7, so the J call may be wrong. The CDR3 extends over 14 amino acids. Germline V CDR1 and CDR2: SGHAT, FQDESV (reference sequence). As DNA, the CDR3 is TGTGCCAGCAGCTTAGTGGAGGGCCGCTCCGAGCAGTACTTC. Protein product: CASSLVEGRSEQYF.